This T cell receptor beta chain was found in a study of T cells after yellow fever vaccination (dated by TCRdb to about 2019). For the study in its entirety: The SMART-Seq v4 Ultra Low Input RNA kit was used to prepare libraries from fractions with low cell numbers. To follow T-cell clones before and after both primary and booster YFV17D yellow fever vaccination, bulk TCR alpha and beta repertoires underwent longitudinal sequencing. Two healthy male donors made up the cohort, one aged 18 to 29 years and the other aged 30 to 40 years. Blood was collected at multiple timepoints before and after primary and secondary immunization, and bulk PBMC replicates and cell subsets were isolated.

Note on this clonotype: This clone's antigen is unknown. Nothing much larger sits one base from this clone, and base qualities are not available.

TCR cDNA was synthesized by 5'RACE template switching, which introduced a universal primer site and unique molecular identifiers. Priming for cDNA synthesis came from both the TCR alpha and TCR beta constant segments. Library amplification used two PCR steps, and the second PCR step added sample barcodes and sequencing adapters. Sequencing of the libraries was done on either Illumina HiSeq 2500 (2x100 bp) or NovaSeq (2x150 bp). As for how the authors treated the data: MIGEC handled demultiplexing of reads and collapsing into UMI consensus sequences, while MiXCR performed V(D)J alignment. Vaccine-responding clonotypes were defined with edgeR using replicate PBMC samples, requiring FDR below 0.01 and a log2 fold change above 5 up to day 15. Each bulk clonotype was labeled CD4 or CD8 based on which sequenced repertoire, CD4 or CD8, contained the clonotype at higher abundance. TCRdb's own reprocessing of the public reads used fastp at Q25 and MiXCR and kept productive beta chains. Every distinct CDR3 protein forms one entry, paired with its most common genes and DNA. TCRdb, rather than the study authors, made the V and J calls. The sample table contains a few hundred thousand distinct CDR3 sequences; only one count was recorded for roughly a fifth of them. The top ten clones comprise roughly an eighth of the sample.

What this sample's treatment or condition label stands for: live attenuated yellow fever vaccine strain. At every blood-draw timepoint, two biological replicates of bulk PBMCs were collected. A standard Ficoll-Paque protocol was used to isolate PBMCs from peripheral blood. TriZol was used to extract RNA from bulk PBMCs, CD4 and CD8 fractions, and dextramer-positive and dextramer-negative fractions. Results the study describes overall, beyond this receptor: A small fraction of clonotypes showed up in both the CD4 and CD8 compartments, probably as a result of convergent recombination. Computational filtering was required because FACS-sorted repertoires could contain abundant contaminating clonotypes from the bulk population. The study included only two donors, which limits how far the findings can be generalized. After the booster, most of the clones that had expanded following primary vaccination were detected again (roughly 96% of CD4 and around 90% of CD8), which suggests that memory was broadly maintained. The secondary T-cell response was found to be weaker but faster than the primary response, with a peak reached on day 5 rather than on day 15.

V loses 1 base, J loses 1 base, and the germline ends lie 7 bases apart. The CDR3 holds 14 amino acids from the cysteine to the phenylalanine. Kept here is only the CDR3 DNA, which spans 42 bases and is read in frame from base 1. The germline V gene (reference sequence) gives CDR1 as LNHNV and CDR2 as YYDKDF. The sequencing here drew on PBMCs, taken 15 days after the yellow fever booster vaccination. This sequence uses TRBV15 and TRBJ2-5; TRBD1 is a possible D gene, resting on 6 matching bases. This sequence originates from a man in his thirties or forties who received the YFV17D yellow fever vaccine. The CDR3 reads CATSRGGGQETQYF. The nucleotide sequence is TGTGCCACCAGCAGAGGAGGGGGCCAAGAGACCCAGTACTTC.